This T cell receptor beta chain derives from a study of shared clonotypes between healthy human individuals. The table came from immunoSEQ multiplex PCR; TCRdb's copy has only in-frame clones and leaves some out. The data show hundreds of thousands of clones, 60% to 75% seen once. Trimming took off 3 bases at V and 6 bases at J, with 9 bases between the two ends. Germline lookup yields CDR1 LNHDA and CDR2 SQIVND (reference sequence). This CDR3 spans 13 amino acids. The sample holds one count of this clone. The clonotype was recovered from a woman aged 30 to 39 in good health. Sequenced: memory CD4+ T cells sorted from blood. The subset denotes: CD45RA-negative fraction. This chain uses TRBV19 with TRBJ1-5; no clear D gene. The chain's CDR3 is CASSISQFQPQHF. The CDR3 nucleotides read TGTGCCAGTAGTATCTCACAATTTCAGCCCCAGCATTTT.